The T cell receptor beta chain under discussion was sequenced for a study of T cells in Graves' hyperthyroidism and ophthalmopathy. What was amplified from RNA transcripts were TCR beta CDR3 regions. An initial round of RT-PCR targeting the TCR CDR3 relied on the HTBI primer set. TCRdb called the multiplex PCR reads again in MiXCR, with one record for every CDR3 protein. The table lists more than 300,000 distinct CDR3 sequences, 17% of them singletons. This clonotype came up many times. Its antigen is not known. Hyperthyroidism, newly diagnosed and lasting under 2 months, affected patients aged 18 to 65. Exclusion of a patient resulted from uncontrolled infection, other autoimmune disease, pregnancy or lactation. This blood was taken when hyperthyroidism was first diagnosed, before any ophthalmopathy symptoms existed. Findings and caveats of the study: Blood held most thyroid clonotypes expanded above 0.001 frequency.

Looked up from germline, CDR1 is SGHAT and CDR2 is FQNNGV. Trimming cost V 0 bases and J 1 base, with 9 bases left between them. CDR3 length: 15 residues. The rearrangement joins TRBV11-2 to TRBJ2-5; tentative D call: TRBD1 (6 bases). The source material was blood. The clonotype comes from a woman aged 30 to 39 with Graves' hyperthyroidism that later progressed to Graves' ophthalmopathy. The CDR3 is CASSLDGGGQETQYF. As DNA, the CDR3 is TGTGCCAGCAGCTTAGATGGGGGCGGCCAAGAGACCCAGTACTTC.